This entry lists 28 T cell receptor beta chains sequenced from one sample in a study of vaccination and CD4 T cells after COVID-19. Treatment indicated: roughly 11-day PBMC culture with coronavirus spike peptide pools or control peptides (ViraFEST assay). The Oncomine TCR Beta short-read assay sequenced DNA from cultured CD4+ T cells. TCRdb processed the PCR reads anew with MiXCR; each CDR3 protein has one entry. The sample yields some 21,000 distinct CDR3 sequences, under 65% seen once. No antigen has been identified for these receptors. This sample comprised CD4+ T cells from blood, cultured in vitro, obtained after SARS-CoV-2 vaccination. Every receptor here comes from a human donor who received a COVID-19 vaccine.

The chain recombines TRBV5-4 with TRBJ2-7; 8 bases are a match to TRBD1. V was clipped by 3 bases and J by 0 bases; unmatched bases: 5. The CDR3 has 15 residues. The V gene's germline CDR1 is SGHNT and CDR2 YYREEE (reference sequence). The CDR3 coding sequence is TGTGCCAGCAGCTCGACAGGGGCCAGCTCCTACGAGCAGTACTTC. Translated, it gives CASSSTGASSYEQYF.

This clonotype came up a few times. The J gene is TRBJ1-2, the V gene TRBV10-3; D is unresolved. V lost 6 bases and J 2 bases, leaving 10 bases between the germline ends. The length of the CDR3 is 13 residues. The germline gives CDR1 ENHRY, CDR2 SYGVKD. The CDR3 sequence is CAIRSDWNYGYTF. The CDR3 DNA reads TGTGCCATCAGATCGGACTGGAACTATGGCTACACCTTC.

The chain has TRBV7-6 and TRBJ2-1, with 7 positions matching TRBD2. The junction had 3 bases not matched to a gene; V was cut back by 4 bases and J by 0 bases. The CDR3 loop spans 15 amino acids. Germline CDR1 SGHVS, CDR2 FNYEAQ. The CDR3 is CASSSGDYSYNEQFF. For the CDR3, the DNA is TGTGCCAGCAGCTCCGGGGACTACTCCTACAATGAGCAGTTCTTC. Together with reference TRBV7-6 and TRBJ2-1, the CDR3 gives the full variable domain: GAGVSQSPRYKVTKRGQDVALRCDPISGHVSLYWYRQALGQGPEFLTYFNYEAQQDKSGLPNDRFSAERPEGSISTLTIQRTEQRDSAMYRCASSSGDYSYNEQFFGPGTRLTVL.

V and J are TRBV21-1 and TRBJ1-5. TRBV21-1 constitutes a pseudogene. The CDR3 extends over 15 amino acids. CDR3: CASSKVGTHNQPQHF. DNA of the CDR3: TGTGCCAGCAGCAAAGTAGGAACTCATAATCAGCCCCAGCATTTT.

The CDR3 reads CASSRGGLNTEAFF. The CDR3 nucleotides are TGTGCCAGCTCCCGAGGGGGCTTGAACACTGAAGCTTTCTTT. The chain uses TRBV12-3 or TRBV12-4 and TRBJ1-1; 7 positions agree with TRBD1. The CDR3 spans 14 residues. Trimming took 8 bases from V and 0 from J; bases not matched to a gene: 6.

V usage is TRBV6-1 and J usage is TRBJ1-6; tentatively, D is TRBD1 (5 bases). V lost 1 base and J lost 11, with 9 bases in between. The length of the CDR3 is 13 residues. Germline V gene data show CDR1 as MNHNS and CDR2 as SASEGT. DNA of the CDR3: TGTGCCAGCAGTGAAGGGGACCGAACACCCCTCCACTTT. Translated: CASSEGDRTPLHF.

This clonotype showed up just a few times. The CDR3 reads CASSDSGVGYGYTF. The CDR3 DNA sequence: TGTGCCAGCAGTGACTCCGGGGTCGGCTATGGCTACACCTTC. V gene TRBV6-4 combines with J gene TRBJ1-2; D gene ambiguous. The CDR3 has 14 amino acids. The V gene's germline CDR1 is MRHNA and CDR2 SNTAGT. V lost 0 bases, J lost 4 bases, and 9 bases lay in between.

For the CDR3, the DNA is TGTGCCACCAGCCGATACACCGGGGAGCTGTTTTTT. As protein: CATSRYTGELFF. The gene calls are TRBV24-1 and TRBJ2-2; no reliable D call. Trimming pared 7 bases from V and 3 bases from J, leaving 5 bases between. The CDR3 runs 12 residues. Germline CDR1 and CDR2: KGHDR and SFDVKD.

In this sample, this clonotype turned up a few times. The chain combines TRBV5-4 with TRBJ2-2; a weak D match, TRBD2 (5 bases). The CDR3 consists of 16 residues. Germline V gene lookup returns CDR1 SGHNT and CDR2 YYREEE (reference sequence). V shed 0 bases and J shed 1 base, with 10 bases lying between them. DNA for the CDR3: TGTGCCAGCAGCTTGGAGGCGGGTAGGAACACCGGGGAGCTGTTTTTT. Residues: CASSLEAGRNTGELFF. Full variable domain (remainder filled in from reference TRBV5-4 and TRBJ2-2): ETGVTQSPTHLIKTRGQQVTLRCSSQSGHNTVSWYQQALGQGPQFIFQYYREEENGRGNFPPRFSGLQFPNYSSELNVNALELDDSALYLCASSLEAGRNTGELFFGEGSRLTVL.

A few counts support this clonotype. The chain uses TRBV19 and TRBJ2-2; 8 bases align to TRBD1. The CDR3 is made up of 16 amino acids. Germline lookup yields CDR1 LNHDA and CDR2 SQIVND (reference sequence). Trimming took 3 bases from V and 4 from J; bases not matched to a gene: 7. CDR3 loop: CASSMRPGTGTGELFF. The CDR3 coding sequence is TGTGCCAGTAGTATGCGCCCCGGGACAGGCACCGGGGAGCTGTTTTTT. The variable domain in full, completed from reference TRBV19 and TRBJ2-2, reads DGGITQSPKYLFRKEGQNVTLSCEQNLNHDAMYWYRQDPGQGLRLIYYSQIVNDFQKGDIAEGYSVSREKKESFPLTVTSAQKNPTAFYLCASSMRPGTGTGELFFGEGSRLTVL.

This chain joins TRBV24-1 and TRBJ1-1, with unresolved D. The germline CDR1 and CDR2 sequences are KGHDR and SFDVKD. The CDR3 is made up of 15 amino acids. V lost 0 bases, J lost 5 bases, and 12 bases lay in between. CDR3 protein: CATSDLQRVGTEAFF. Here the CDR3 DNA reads TGTGCCACCAGTGATTTGCAAAGGGTAGGAACTGAAGCTTTCTTT.

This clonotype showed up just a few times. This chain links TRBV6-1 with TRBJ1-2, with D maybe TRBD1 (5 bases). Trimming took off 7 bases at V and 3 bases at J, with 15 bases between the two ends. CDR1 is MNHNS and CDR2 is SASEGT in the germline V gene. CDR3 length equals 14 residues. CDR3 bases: TGTGCCAGCACCGACCATGGCAGGGACTATGGCTACACCTTC. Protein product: CASTDHGRDYGYTF.

CDR3 region: CASSSTGGRTEAFF. In DNA form, the CDR3 reads TGCGCCAGCAGCTCCACAGGGGGACGCACTGAAGCTTTCTTT. J is TRBJ1-1 and V is TRBV5-1, with 8 positions matching TRBD1. The CDR3 runs to 14 residues. Germline V lookup: CDR1 SGHRS, CDR2 YFSETQ. J lost 4 bases, V lost 3 bases, and 5 bases had no gene match. Combining the CDR3 with reference TRBV5-1 and TRBJ1-1 gives the whole variable domain KAGVTQTPRYLIKTRGQQVTLSCSPISGHRSVSWYQQTPGQGLQFLFEYFSETQRNKGNFPGRFSGRQFSNSRSEMNVSTLELGDSALYLCASSSTGGRTEAFFGQGTRLTVV.

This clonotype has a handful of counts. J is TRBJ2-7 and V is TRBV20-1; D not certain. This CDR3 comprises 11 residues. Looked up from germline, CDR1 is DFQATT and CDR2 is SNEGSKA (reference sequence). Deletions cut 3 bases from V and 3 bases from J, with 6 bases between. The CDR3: CSASEGYEQYF. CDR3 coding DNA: TGCAGTGCTAGTGAAGGCTACGAGCAGTACTTC.

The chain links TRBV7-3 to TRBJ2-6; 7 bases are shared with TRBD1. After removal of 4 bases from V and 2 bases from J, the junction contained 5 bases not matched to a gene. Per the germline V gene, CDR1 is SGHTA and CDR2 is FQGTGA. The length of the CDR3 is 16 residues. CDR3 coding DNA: TGTGCCAGCAGCTATGCTACAGGGGCTGGGGCCAACGTCCTGACTTTC. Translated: CASSYATGAGANVLTF.

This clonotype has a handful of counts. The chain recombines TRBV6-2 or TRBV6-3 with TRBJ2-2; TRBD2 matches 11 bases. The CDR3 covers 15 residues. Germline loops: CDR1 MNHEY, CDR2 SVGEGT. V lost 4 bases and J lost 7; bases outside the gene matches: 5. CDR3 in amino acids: CASSSASGGIGELFF. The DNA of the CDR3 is TGTGCCAGCAGTTCTGCTAGCGGGGGGATCGGGGAGCTGTTTTTT.

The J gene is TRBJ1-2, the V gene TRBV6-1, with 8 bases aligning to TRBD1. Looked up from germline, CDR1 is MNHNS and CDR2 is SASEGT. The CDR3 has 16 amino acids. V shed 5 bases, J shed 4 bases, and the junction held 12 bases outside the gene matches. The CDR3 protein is CASSPSSTGGSYGYTF. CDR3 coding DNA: TGTGCCAGCAGTCCTTCCAGCACAGGGGGTTCCTATGGCTACACCTTC.

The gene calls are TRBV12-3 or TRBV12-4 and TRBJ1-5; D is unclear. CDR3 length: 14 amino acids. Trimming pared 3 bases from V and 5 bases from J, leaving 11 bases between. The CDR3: CASSFIGRDQPQHF. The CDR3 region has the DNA TGTGCCAGCAGTTTCATCGGTCGGGATCAGCCCCAGCATTTT.

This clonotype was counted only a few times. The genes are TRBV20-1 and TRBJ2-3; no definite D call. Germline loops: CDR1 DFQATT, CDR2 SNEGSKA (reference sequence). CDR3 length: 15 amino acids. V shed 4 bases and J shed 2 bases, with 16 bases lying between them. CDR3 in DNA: TGCAGTGCTAATCGACCCAGGCCCTCCACAGATACGCAGTATTTT. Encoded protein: CSANRPRPSTDTQYF.

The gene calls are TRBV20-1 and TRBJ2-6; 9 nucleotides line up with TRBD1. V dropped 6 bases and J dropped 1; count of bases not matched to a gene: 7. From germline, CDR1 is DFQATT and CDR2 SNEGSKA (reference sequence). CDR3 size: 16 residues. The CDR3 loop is CSAHRGTGSGANVLTF. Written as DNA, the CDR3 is TGCAGTGCCCACCGGGGGACAGGGTCTGGGGCCAACGTCCTGACTTTC.

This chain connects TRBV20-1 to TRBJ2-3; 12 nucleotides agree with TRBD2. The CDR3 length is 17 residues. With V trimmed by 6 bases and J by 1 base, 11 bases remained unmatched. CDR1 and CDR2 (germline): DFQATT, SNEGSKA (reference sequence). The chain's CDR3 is CSAATSGGDLGTDTQYF. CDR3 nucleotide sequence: TGCAGTGCCGCGACTAGCGGGGGAGATCTTGGCACAGATACGCAGTATTTT.

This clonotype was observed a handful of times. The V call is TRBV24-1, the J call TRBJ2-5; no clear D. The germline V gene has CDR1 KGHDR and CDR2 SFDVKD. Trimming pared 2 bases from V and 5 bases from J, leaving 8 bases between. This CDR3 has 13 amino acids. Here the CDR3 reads CATSDSGWETQYF. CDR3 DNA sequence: TGTGCCACCAGTGATTCGGGTTGGGAGACCCAGTACTTC.

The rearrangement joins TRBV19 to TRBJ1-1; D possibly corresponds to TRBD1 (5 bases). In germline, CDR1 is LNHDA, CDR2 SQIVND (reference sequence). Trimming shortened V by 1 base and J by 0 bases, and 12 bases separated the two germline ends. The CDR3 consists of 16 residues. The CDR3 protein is CASSIGGTLMNTEAFF. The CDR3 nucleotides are TGTGCCAGTAGTATAGGGGGGACCCTCATGAACACTGAAGCTTTCTTT.

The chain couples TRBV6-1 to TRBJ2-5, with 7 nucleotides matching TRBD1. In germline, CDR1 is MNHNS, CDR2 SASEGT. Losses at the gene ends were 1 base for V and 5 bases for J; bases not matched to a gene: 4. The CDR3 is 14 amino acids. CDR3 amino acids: CASSEGQGAETQYF. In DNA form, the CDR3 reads TGTGCCAGCAGTGAAGGACAGGGTGCGGAGACCCAGTACTTC.

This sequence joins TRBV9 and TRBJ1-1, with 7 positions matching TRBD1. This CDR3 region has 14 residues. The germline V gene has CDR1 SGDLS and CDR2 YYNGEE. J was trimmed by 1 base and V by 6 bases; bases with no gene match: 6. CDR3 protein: CASTKDRPNTEAFF. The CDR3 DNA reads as TGTGCCAGCACCAAGGACAGGCCGAACACTGAAGCTTTCTTT.

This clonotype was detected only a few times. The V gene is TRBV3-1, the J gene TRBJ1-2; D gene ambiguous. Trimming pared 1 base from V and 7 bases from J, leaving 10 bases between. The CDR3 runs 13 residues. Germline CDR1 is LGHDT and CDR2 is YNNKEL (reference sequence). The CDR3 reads CASSQVLSGGYTF. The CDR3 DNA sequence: TGTGCCAGCAGCCAAGTATTGAGTGGTGGCTACACCTTC. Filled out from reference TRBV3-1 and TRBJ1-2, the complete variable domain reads DTAVSQTPKYLVTQMGNDKSIKCEQNLGHDTMYWYKQDSKKFLKIMFSYNNKELIINETVPNRFSPKSPDKAHLNLHINSLELGDSAVYFCASSQVLSGGYTFGSGTRLTVV.

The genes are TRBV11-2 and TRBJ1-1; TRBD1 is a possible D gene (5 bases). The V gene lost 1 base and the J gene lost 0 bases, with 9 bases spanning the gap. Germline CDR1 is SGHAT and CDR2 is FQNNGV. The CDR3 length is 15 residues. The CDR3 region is CASSLGSGVNTEAFF. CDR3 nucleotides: TGTGCCAGCAGCTTAGGGTCGGGGGTGAACACTGAAGCTTTCTTT.

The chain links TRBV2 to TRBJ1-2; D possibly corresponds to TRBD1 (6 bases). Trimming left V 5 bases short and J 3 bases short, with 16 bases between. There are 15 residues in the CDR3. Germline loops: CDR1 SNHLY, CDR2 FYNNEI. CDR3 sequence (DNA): TGTGCCAGCAGTCCTGGTGAGGGACATCACTATGGCTACACCTTC. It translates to CASSPGEGHHYGYTF. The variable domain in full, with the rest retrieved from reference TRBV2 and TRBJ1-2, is EPEVTQTPSHQVTQMGQEVILRCVPISNHLYFYWYRQILGQKVEFLVSFYNNEISEKSEIFDDQFSVERPDGSNFTLKIRSTKLEDSAMYFCASSPGEGHHYGYTFGSGTRLTVV.